Following are 2 T cell receptor beta chains from one sample sequenced in a study of early T cells in non-severe SARS-CoV-2 infection. Each CDR3 protein gets one entry after TCRdb re-called the 5' RACE reads with MiXCR. This repertoire shows roughly 90,000 distinct CDR3 sequences, roughly 15% found once; its top ten account for 0.5% to 0.75%. The sequencing sample was made of whole blood. Source of these receptors: an adult who was a healthcare worker with PCR-confirmed SARS-CoV-2 infection or an uninfected control (not recorded which).

This clonotype appeared a few times. The chain joins TRBV12-3 or TRBV12-4 to TRBJ1-5; 9 bases are shared with TRBD1. Trimming cost V 7 bases and J 4 bases; bases outside gene matches: 8. The CDR3 spans 15 residues. Here the CDR3 reads CASTQPGQGNQPQHF. The CDR3 DNA sequence: TGTGCCAGCACCCAACCGGGACAGGGAAATCAGCCCCAGCATTTT.

In this sample, this clonotype turned up a few times. This sequence joins TRBV5-1 and TRBJ2-5; 7 bases are shared with TRBD1. Germline V gene lookup returns CDR1 SGHRS and CDR2 YFSETQ. V lost 4 bases, J lost 2 bases, and 5 bases stayed unmatched. The CDR3 is 14 amino acids. CDR3 DNA sequence: TGCGCCAGCAGCGTGGGGACAGCACAAGAGACCCAGTACTTC. It codes for CASSVGTAQETQYF.